These 11 T cell receptor beta chains share one sample of origin, sequenced in a study of blood T cells in healthy people across ages. A second about 7 to 11 cycle PCR used barcoded and J-beta primers. TCRdb reprocessed the 5' RACE reads with MiXCR, giving one entry per CDR3 protein. The sample records hundreds of thousands of distinct CDR3 sequences, under 25% being singletons. Sequencing was carried out using blood. These receptors came from a man aged 65-85 years in good health.

This clonotype was picked up a small number of times. The chain links TRBV15 to TRBJ2-3; 8 bases agree with TRBD1. CDR3 length: 16 residues. Germline V gene lookup returns CDR1 LNHNV and CDR2 YYDKDF (reference sequence). V was clipped by 4 bases and J by 0 bases; unmatched bases: 6. CDR3 nucleotides: TGTGCCACCAGCAACCGGGACAGGCAAAGCACAGATACGCAGTATTTT. Amino acids: CATSNRDRQSTDTQYF.

This clonotype occurred many times. The genes are TRBV20-1 and TRBJ2-5; D may be TRBD2 (5 bases). Per germline, CDR1 DFQATT and CDR2 SNEGSKA (reference sequence). The CDR3 totals 16 residues. Trimming took 3 bases from V and 0 from J, leaving 17 bases between them. The DNA of the CDR3 is TGCAGTGCTAGGAAGTTCCCCGGGGAAGACCAAGAGACCCAGTACTTC. Translating it yields CSARKFPGEDQETQYF.

This clonotype has only a few counts. The chain is built from TRBV24-1 and TRBJ1-2; no definite D call. The CDR3 contains 15 residues. Germline CDR1 reads KGHDR; CDR2 reads SFDVKD. V lost 0 bases, J lost 4 bases, and 11 bases lay in between. CDR3 in DNA: TGTGCCACCAGTGATTTGGTATCACGTCCCTATGGCTACACCTTC. As protein: CATSDLVSRPYGYTF.

There are a few counts of this clonotype. In this CDR3 the conserved last residue, phenylalanine or tryptophan, is missing, so a read error is likely. J is TRBJ2-7 and V is TRBV3-1; no firm D call. V was clipped by 0 bases and J by 2 bases, with 14 bases between them. Per germline, CDR1 LGHDT and CDR2 YNNKEL (reference sequence). The CDR3 spans 16 residues. The CDR3 protein is CASSQEATLLPYEQYL. CDR3 coding DNA: TGTGCCAGCAGCCAAGAAGCCACGCTACTACCCTACGAGCAGTACCTC.

This clonotype turned up a few times. The chain carries TRBV6-5 and TRBJ2-5; TRBD1 matches 9 bases. From germline, CDR1 is MNHEY and CDR2 SVGAGI. The CDR3 runs to 13 residues. J was trimmed by 4 bases and V by 6 bases; bases with no gene match: 3. CDR3 protein: CASRNRGLETQYF. CDR3 nucleotides: TGTGCCAGCAGAAACAGGGGGCTAGAGACCCAGTACTTC.

This clonotype has more than one count but fewer than ten. The CDR3 loop is CAISDSGTSYEQYF. As DNA, the CDR3 is TGTGCCATCAGTGACTCCGGGACATCGTACGAGCAGTACTTC. The rearrangement links TRBV10-3 to TRBJ2-7, with D possibly matching TRBD1 (6 bases). The germline V gene has CDR1 ENHRY and CDR2 SYGVKD. The CDR3 length is 14 residues. V was shortened by 3 bases and J by 4 bases, with 13 bases between the two germline ends.

The chain carries TRBV12-5 and TRBJ2-5; no firm D call. The CDR3 runs 16 residues. Germline V gene data show CDR1 as LGHNT and CDR2 as FRNRAP. The V end lost 0 bases, the J end lost 5 bases, and 16 bases lay between the germline ends. The DNA for the CDR3 is TGTGCTAGTGGTTTGGTAGCCCCGGCAGGTGGGGAGACCCAGTACTTC. Amino acid sequence: CASGLVAPAGGETQYF.

This chain joins TRBV12-3 or TRBV12-4 and TRBJ2-3; 12 positions agree with TRBD2. The CDR3 contains 17 residues. J was trimmed by 4 bases and V by 4 bases; bases with no gene match: 9. The CDR3 region is CASSSSGRALFADTQYF. CDR3 nucleotide sequence: TGTGCCAGCAGTTCTAGCGGGAGGGCCCTTTTCGCAGATACGCAGTATTTT.

This clonotype was recorded a few times. V gene TRBV20-1 combines with J gene TRBJ1-1, with TRBD1 matching 8 bases. This CDR3 has 13 amino acids. The V segment lost 6 bases and the J segment 6 bases; nucleotides outside the gene matches: 9. CDR1 and CDR2 from the germline V gene are DFQATT and SNEGSKA (reference sequence). The CDR3 sequence: CSANTQGAPEAFF. CDR3 bases: TGCAGTGCCAACACTCAGGGGGCCCCTGAAGCTTTCTTT.

This clonotype was observed many times. CDR3 residues: CASAGQGYNEQFF. The CDR3 region has the DNA TGCGCCAGCGCGGGACAGGGTTACAATGAGCAGTTCTTC. The rearrangement links TRBV5-1 to TRBJ2-1; 9 bases map to TRBD1. This CDR3 contains 13 residues. In germline, CDR1 is SGHRS, CDR2 YFSETQ. V was clipped by 7 bases and J by 4 bases; unmatched bases: 3.

In its sample, this clonotype was seen a few times. The chain uses TRBV4-3 and TRBJ2-5; 12 bases agree with TRBD2. The last part of the DNA fits TRBJ2-1 better; the J call may be wrong. CDR1 is LGHNA, CDR2 YSLEER, per germline. This CDR3 has 16 amino acids. The DNA for the CDR3 is TGCGCCAGCAGCCAGGAGGGACTAGCGGGTCTAAATGAGCAGTTCTTC. Protein: CASSQEGLAGLNEQFF.